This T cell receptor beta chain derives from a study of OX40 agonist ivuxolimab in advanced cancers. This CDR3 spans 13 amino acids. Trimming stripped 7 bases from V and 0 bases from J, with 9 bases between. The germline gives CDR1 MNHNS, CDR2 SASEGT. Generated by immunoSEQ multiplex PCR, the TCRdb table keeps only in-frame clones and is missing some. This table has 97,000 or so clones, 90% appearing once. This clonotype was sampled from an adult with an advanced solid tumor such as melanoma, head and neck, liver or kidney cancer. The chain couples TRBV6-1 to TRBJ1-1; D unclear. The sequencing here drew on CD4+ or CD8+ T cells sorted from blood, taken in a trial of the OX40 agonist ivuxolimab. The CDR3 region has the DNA TGTGCCAGCAAAAGGGCGTTGAACACTGAAGCTTTCTTT. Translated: CASKRALNTEAFF.